This T cell receptor (beta chain) was identified in a study of beta chain features in type 1 diabetes (dated by TCRdb to 2017 to 2018). Study-wide context: No differences in mean age, gender distribution, total cell number or subset yield were found between patients and healthy donors. Across all samples, some 110,000,000 sorted cells were examined, and cell number per subset correlated strongly with RNA yield. In the study, TCRB repertoires of sorted circulating CD4+ T cell subsets from recently diagnosed type 1 diabetes patients were compared with those of matched healthy donors. Naive and central memory subsets were obtained from all 28 donors, but regulatory and stem cell-like memory subsets were isolated from only 8 patients and roughly 8 healthy donors.

All of the isolated RNA was reverse transcribed with the High Capacity cDNA Reverse Transcription Kit, so expressed TCRB transcripts were sequenced. Naive, central memory and regulatory T cell samples underwent deep immunoSEQ sequencing, averaging about 3.57 million total reads per sample. Sorted cells were lysed in RLT buffer and RNA was extracted with DNase-treated RNeasy Micro or Mini kits, depending on cell number. Each cell subset was processed on its own to prevent cross-contamination, while patient and healthy donor samples were processed together. The immunoSEQ multiplex PCR was used to amplify TCRB sequences from cDNA, generating 87-bp fragments that spanned the CDR3 region. Amplicons were sequenced on the Illumina HiSeq platform. The authors' analysis ran thus. Synthetic template baselines were used to correct PCR bias computationally, reads within Hamming distance 2 were collapsed together, and singletons that could not be merged were discarded. Reads were aligned against IMGT so that V, D and J genes, CDR3 length and insertions or deletions at six rearrangement sites could be assigned. Clonotype counts were normalized to sorted cell number within each subset before computing true diversity and Gini coefficients with the tcR R package. Repertoire sharing was quantified using the overlap coefficient calculated on TCRB nucleotide sequences. The source is immuneACCESS, and TCRdb retained only in-frame sequences with V and J called. Part of the clones is not carried over; for the studies checked, unresolved V genes explain less than half of this, and the remainder is unexplained. Clonal size and the V and J genes are those of that table, whereas D and trimming came from the DNA. For this sample there are almost 350,000 clones; roughly 8% appear just once. The top ten clones comprise approximately 0.44% of the sample.

The full study reports these points: At VDJ recombination sites, patients with type 1 diabetes made fewer insertions and deleted more nucleotides, a pattern implying thymic rearrangement abnormalities. PCR might favor shorter templates, but patient and control samples were amplified and corrected together, so any skew would affect both groups equally. HLA sub-analyses involved small numbers of individuals, so any influence of HLA type on TCRB rearrangement remained unresolved. Because cDNA rather than genomic DNA was sequenced, highly expressing activated cells could have been over-represented, although no difference in activation and CD3 levels was found between groups. Type 1 diabetes patients showed a moderate but significant shortening of TCRB CDR3 length in all four CD4+ subsets. The naive, central memory and regulatory TCRB repertoires appeared to resemble one another more closely among patients than among healthy donors.

As concerns this clone: Its antigen is still unknown. Within one base of it there is no much larger clone, and no base qualities were kept.

The V end gives up 0 bases and the J end 6 bases, leaving 9 bases in the junction not matched to a gene. Reading the germline V gene gives CDR1 MNHEY and CDR2 SVGAGI. There are 16 amino acids in the CDR3, from cysteine to phenylalanine inclusive. This entry keeps only the CDR3 DNA: 48 bases, framed from base 1. A single peripheral blood draw of around 0.11 L on average was collected from each donor into heparinised tubes. A BD FACSAria II and a panel including CD45RO, CCR7, CD25, CD127, CD95 and CD27 were used to sort naive, central memory, regulatory and stem cell-like memory CD4+ T cells. Every sorted population had a purity above 95%. PBMCs were separated immediately by Lymphoprep density gradient centrifugation and were stained directly, without being cultured. So that batch effects would be minimized, each experiment stained and sorted samples in pairs, pairing one healthy donor with one patient.

Sequencing was carried out using central memory CD4+ T cells from blood. The sequence links TRBV6-5 to TRBJ2-3; the central 7 bases match TRBD1. The TCR comes from a woman aged 18-35 years in good health. The CDR3 has the sequence CASSYSPGRGLDTQYF. Read as DNA, the sequence is TGTGCCAGCAGTTACTCGCCCGGCAGGGGGTTGGATACGCAGTATTTT.